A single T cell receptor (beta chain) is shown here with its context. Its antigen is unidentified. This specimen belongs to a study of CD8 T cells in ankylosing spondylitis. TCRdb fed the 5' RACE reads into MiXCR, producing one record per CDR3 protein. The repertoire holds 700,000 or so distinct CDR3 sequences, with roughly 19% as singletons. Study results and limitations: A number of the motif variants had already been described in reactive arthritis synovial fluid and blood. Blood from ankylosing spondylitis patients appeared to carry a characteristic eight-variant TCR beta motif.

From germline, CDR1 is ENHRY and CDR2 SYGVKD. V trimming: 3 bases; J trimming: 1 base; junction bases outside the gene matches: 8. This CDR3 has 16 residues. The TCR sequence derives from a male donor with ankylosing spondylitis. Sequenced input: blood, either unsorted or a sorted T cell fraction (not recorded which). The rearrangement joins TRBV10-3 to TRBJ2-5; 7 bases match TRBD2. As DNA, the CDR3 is TGTGCCATCAGTGAAGGGCCAGGGAGGGTCCAAGAGACCCAGTACTTC. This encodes CAISEGPGRVQETQYF.